This TCR beta chain was captured in a study of blood T cell repertoires in COVID-19. As for the study in general: Sites in the United States, Italy and Spain provided acute and convalescent COVID-19 samples. Sources were T cells, B-cell-depleted T cells, or PBMCs; the material itself was cDNA or gDNA.

V was cut by 0 bases and J by 0 bases, with 13 bases left in between. The CDR3 is made up of 17 amino acids. Germline CDR1 reads LGHNA; CDR2 reads YSLEER. Resolution of symptoms, clearance, or two negative PCRs was present in recovered Cohort 3 donors. Using immunoSEQ multiplex PCR, the repertoire was profiled, and TCRdb retains in-frame clones only, with some absent. The repertoire has around 310,000 clones, 89% of them found once; the top ten carry over 9%. Sequenced sample: PBMCs or T cells enriched from blood (not recorded which). The origin of this receptor is a woman aged 40 to 50 who had recovered from COVID-19. V and J are TRBV4-3 and TRBJ2-3, with D possibly TRBD1 on 6 matching bases. CDR3 nucleotide sequence: TGCGCCAGCAGCCAAGATCTGGGGGCGGAAAGCACAGATACGCAGTATTTT. It yields the protein CASSQDLGAESTDTQYF.